This T cell receptor beta chain was sequenced during a study of post-analysis software for immune sequencing data. Carried by the TCR beta cDNA libraries were unique molecular identifiers. Yield was 500,000 or so cDNA molecules from 1 to 10 million T cells. In TCRdb, the PCR reads were re-called with MiXCR into one record per CDR3 protein. This table has fewer than 850,000 distinct CDR3 sequences, roughly 29% appearing once. V lost 4 bases to trimming and J lost 10 bases, with 19 bases between them. CDR3 length equals 14 residues. The germline CDR1 and CDR2 sequences are MNHNS and SASEGT. Findings and limits, study-wide: Samples made in the same batch grouped tightly together by F measure. A handful of TRBV segments were significantly more frequent in patients than in controls. TRBV5-6, TRBV5-1 and TRBV20-1 were among these segments. Controls showed significantly higher normalized Chao1 diversity than did multiple sclerosis patients.

In the case of this clonotype: The antigen remains undetermined.

J is TRBJ1-2 and V is TRBV6-1; D is ambiguous. Sequencing was done on a sample of blood. The receptor was derived from a girl aged 5-17 years with multiple sclerosis. DNA for the CDR3: TGTGCCAGCAGTGGAGTATTCCTAACTACCTTCTACACCTTC. Its protein product is CASSGVFLTTFYTF.